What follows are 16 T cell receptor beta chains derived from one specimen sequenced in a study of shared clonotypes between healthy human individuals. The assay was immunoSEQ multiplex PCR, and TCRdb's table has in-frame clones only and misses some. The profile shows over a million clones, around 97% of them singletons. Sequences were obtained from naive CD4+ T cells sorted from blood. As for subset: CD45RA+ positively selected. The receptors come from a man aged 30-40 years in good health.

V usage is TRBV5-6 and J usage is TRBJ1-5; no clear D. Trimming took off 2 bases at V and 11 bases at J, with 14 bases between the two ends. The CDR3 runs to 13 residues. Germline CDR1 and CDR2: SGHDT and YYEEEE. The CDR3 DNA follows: TGTGCCAGCAGCTTAGGCCGAACTCTGGCCCAGCATTTT. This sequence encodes CASSLGRTLAQHF.

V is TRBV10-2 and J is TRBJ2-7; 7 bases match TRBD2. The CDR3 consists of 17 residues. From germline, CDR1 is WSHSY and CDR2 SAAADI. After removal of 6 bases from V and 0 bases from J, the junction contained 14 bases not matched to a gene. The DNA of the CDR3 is TGCGCCAGCAGAGGGTCGGGGGAGGGACCCAACTCCTACGAGCAGTACTTC. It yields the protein CASRGSGEGPNSYEQYF.

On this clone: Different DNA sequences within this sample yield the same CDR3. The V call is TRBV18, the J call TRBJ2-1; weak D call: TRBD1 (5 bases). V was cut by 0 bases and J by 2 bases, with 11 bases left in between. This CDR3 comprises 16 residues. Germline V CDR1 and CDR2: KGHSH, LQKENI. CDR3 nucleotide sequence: TGTGCCAGCTCACCACCAGCAGGGTTGACCTACAATGAGCAGTTCTTC. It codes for CASSPPAGLTYNEQFF.

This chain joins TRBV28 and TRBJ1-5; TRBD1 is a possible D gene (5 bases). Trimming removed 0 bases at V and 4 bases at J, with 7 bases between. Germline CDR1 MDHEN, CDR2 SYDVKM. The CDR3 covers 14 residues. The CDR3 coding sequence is TGTGCCAGCAGTTTATGGCAGGGAAATCAGCCCCAGCATTTT. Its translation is CASSLWQGNQPQHF.

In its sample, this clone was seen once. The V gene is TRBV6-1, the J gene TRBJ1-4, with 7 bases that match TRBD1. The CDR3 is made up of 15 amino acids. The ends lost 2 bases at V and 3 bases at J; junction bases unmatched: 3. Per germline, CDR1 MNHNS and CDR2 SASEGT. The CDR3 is CASSESGGANEKLFF. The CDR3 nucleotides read TGTGCCAGCAGTGAATCAGGGGGGGCTAATGAAAAACTGTTTTTT.

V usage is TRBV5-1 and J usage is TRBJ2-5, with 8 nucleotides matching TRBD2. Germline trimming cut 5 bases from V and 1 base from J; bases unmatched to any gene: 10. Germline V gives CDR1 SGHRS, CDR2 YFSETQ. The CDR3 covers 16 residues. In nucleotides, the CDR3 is TGCGCCAGCAGAAGTGCCCTCGCGGGAGGCCAAGAGACCCAGTACTTC. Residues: CASRSALAGGQETQYF.

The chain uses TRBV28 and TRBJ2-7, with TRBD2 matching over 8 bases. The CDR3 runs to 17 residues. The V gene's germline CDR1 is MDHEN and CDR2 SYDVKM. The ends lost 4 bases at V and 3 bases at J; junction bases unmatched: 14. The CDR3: CASSSPGGGRTFYEQYF. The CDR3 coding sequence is TGTGCCAGCAGTTCCCCCGGGGGCGGGAGGACGTTCTACGAGCAGTACTTC.

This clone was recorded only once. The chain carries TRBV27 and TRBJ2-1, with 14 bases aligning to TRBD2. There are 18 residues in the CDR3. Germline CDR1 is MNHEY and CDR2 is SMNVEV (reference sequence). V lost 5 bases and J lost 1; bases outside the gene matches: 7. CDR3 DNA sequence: TGTGCCAGCAGTCCGGGACTAGCGGGAGTAAAATCCTACAATGAGCAGTTCTTC. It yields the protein CASSPGLAGVKSYNEQFF.

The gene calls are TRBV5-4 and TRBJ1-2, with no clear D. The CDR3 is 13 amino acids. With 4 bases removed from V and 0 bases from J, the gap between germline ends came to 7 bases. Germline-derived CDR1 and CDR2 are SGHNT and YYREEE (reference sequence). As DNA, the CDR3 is TGTGCCAGCAGCCCGTTAGCTAACTATGGCTACACCTTC. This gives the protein CASSPLANYGYTF.

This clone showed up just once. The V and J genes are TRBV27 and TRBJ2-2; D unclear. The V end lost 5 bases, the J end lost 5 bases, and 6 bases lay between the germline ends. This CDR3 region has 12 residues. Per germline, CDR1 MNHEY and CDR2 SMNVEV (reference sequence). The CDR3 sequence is CASSDLTGELFF. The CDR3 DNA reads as TGTGCCAGCAGTGACTTGACCGGGGAGCTGTTTTTT.

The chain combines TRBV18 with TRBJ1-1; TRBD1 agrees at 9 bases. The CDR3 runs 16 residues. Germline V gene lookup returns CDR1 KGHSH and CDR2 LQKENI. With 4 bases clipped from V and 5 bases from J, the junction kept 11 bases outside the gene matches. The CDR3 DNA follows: TGTGCCAGCTCACAACGTTCCGGGACAGGGAGGACTGAAGCTTTCTTT. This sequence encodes CASSQRSGTGRTEAFF.

The CDR3 loop is CASSQGVMNTEAFF. The CDR3 coding sequence is TGCGCCAGCAGCCAAGGGGTCATGAACACTGAAGCTTTCTTT. The chain uses TRBV4-1 and TRBJ1-1; D is uncertain. This CDR3 spans 14 amino acids. Germline lookup yields CDR1 MGHRA and CDR2 YSYEKL. The V gene lost 1 base and the J gene lost 0 bases, with 6 bases spanning the gap.

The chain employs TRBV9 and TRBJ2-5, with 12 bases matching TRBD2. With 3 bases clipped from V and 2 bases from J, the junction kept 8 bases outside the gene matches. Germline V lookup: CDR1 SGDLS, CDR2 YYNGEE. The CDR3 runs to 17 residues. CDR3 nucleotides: TGTGCCAGCAGCGCCAGACTAGCGGGAGTTGGACAAGAGACCCAGTACTTC. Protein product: CASSARLAGVGQETQYF.

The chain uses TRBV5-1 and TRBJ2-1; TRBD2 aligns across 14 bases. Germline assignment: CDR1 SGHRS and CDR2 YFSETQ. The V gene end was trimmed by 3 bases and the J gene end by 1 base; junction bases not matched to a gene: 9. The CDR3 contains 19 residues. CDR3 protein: CASSWGLAGVPGSYNEQFF. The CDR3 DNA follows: TGCGCCAGCAGCTGGGGACTAGCGGGAGTCCCTGGTTCCTACAATGAGCAGTTCTTC.

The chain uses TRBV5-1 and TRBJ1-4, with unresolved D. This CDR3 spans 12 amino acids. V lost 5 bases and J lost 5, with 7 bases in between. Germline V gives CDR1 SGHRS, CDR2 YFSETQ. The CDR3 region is CASRAGNEKLFF. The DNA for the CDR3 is TGCGCCAGCAGGGCGGGGAATGAAAAACTGTTTTTT.

The DNA for the CDR3 is TGTGCCAGCACCACTCGATTGACACCGAATCCTTCCAATGAGCAGTTCTTC. It specifies CASTTRLTPNPSNEQFF. This chain uses TRBV7-9 with TRBJ2-1; D is ambiguous. Trimming cost V 7 bases and J 6 bases, with 25 bases left between them. Germline loops: CDR1 SEHNR, CDR2 FQNEAQ (reference sequence). This CDR3 is 17 amino acids long.